This T cell receptor beta chain was sequenced in a study of T cells in Graves' hyperthyroidism and ophthalmopathy. Study-level background: Specimen type is peripheral blood, collected at initial diagnosis prior to any treatment. Findings of the study overall: Most thyroid clonotypes expanded above 0.001 were also detected in blood.

RNA transcripts gave rise to amplified TCR beta CDR3 regions. Primed by the HTBI set, a first-round RT-PCR was run on the TCR CDR3. TCRdb independently ran MiXCR on the multiplex PCR reads; one entry per CDR3 protein. Among a few hundred thousand distinct CDR3 sequences listed, roughly 15% were seen once. The CDR3 consists of 12 residues. Germline lookup yields CDR1 SEHNR and CDR2 FQNEAQ (reference sequence). V was shortened by 1 base and J by 6 bases, with 4 bases between the two germline ends. Ophthalmopathy patients had Clinical Activity Score at least 3, NOSPECS grade at least 4, duration under 3 months. PBMCs were obtained from under 13 ml fresh peripheral blood. This clonotype came up many times. Its antigen is still unknown.

The V call is TRBV7-9, the J call TRBJ2-1; D gene unclear. The sequence came from a woman in her 40s with Graves' ophthalmopathy. The sample consisted of blood. The chain's CDR3 is CASSLDGNEQFF. The CDR3 DNA reads as TGTGCCAGCAGCTTAGATGGCAATGAGCAGTTCTTC.